This T cell receptor (beta chain) appears in the sequencing data of a study of blood T cell repertoires in COVID-19. As for the study in general: Acute and convalescent COVID-19 specimens originated in the United States, Italy and Spain.

CDR1 and CDR2 (germline): LNHDA, SQIVND (reference sequence). This CDR3 spans 15 amino acids. V was shortened by 0 bases and J by 6 bases, with 14 bases between the two germline ends. Original data processing: From reference gene primer amplification, estimates of nucleated cell counts were derived. TCRdb keeps only in-frame clones here, not all; method: immunoSEQ multiplex PCR. The V and J calls and clone size are taken from that table; D and trimming were inferred from the DNA. This sample has about 170,000 clones, with around 90% found just once. Seattle cases were enrolled at active infection and followed longitudinally.

The chain has TRBV19 and TRBJ1-2; the D is unclear. Sequencing was carried out using peripheral blood. The TCR was taken from a man aged 18 to 30 with COVID-19, enrolled during active disease. CDR3 region: CASSIDGEGADGYTF. CDR3 nucleotide sequence: TGTGCCAGTAGTATAGATGGGGAGGGTGCGGATGGCTACACCTTC.